This record looks at one T cell receptor (beta chain) sequence and its context. The V gene lost 4 bases and the J gene lost 3 bases, with 16 bases spanning the gap. Looked up from germline, CDR1 is MNHNY and CDR2 is SVGAGI (reference sequence). The CDR3 contains 15 residues. The data belong to a study of shared clonotypes between healthy human individuals. Profiling relied on immunoSEQ multiplex PCR, and the TCRdb table lists in-frame clones only, not all of them. The table lists millions of clones, more than 90% of them singletons. Sequences were obtained from naive CD4+ T cells sorted from blood. Subset denoted: CD45RA+ positively selected. The receptor was derived from a man younger than 35 in good health. The V gene is TRBV6-6, the J gene TRBJ2-7; perhaps D is TRBD1 or TRBD2 (6 bases each). The CDR3 reads CASSFSQGLGYEQYF. CDR3 DNA sequence: TGTGCCAGCAGTTTCTCACAGGGACTTGGCTACGAGCAGTACTTC.